Described below is a single T cell receptor (beta chain) sequence and its context. The count of this clone is one. What antigen it recognizes has not been identified. Nothing much larger sits one base from this clone, and base qualities are not available. The library was generated by the immunoSEQ multiplex PCR assay. As for the original processing: A statistical classification framework was built to diagnose cytomegalovirus status from the catalog of TCR beta chain sequences. TCRdb took over this immuneACCESS table, retaining in-frame rearrangements with V and J assigned. Such tables are incomplete; in checked studies, under half of the missing clones stem from an unresolved V gene, and the remainder is unexplained. V, J and clone size are those of that table, while D and trimming were read from the DNA. This sample has 150,000 to 200,000 clones in its table, and approximately 96% of those were observed once. Of the sample, 0.89% is held by the ten largest clones.

These data originate in a study of cytomegalovirus exposure and HLA in healthy donors (dated by TCRdb to about 2017). Regarding the study in general: A later analysis indicated that the 120 or so validation repertoires were generated on the platform also employed for the approximately 690 repertoires of the first cohort. The study was designed to test whether signatures of past pathogen exposure could be identified by cataloging public T cell receptors. A separate validation cohort of roughly 130 different subjects was used in addition to the roughly 700-subject first cohort. To predict cytomegalovirus infection status, the study combined high-throughput TCR immunosequencing, statistical association of individual TCRs with disease status, and machine learning. On the study overall, not on this receptor specifically: Cytomegalovirus status was reported to be diagnosed by the classifier with high specificity and sensitivity in both the original and validation cohorts. Most TCR sequences were seen in very few donors, while some public TCRs were found in many individuals. The study gave a list of roughly 150 TCR beta chains associated with cytomegalovirus. The authors suggested that the approach could potentially be generalized to other disease states and immunological phenotypes. In vitro tests confirmed that a few of the cytomegalovirus-associated TCR beta chains recognize cytomegalovirus antigens. The validation cohort had no HLA typing available for a later analysis, so co-occurrence within that cohort was assessed over all 120 or so repertoires. Subsequent analysis determined that TCRs grouped into clusters in the first cohort also showed a tendency toward co-occurrence across the 130 or so validation repertoires, and approximately 93% of cluster scores exceeded 0.

The junction shows trimming of 1 base on V and 3 bases on J, and the gene matches do not reach 2 bases of it. CDR1 and CDR2, per the germline V gene, are ENHRY and SYGVKD. Reading from cysteine to phenylalanine, the CDR3 counts 15 amino acids. Only the CDR3 DNA stays, 45 bases, in frame from base 1. Donors formed part of the validation cohort, which comprised 120 subjects and was distinct from the first cohort of 550 to 850 subjects. Sequencing was carried out using PBMCs. This TCR came from a woman aged 18-29 years in good health and CMV-seronegative. The rearranged segments are TRBV10-3 and TRBJ1-5; 8 of the junction bases match TRBD1. The DNA is TGTGCCATCAGTGAGTTGACAGGGGACAATCAGCCCCAGCATTTT. Its coded protein is CAISELTGDNQPQHF.